The present entry profiles one T cell receptor (beta chain) with its context. These data belong to a study of blood T cell repertoires in COVID-19. Participants were aged 18 to 89 years from about two dozen US areas. V shed 5 bases and J 3 bases; nucleotides not matched to a gene: 8. The CDR3 extends over 15 amino acids. Germline V gives CDR1 SEHNR, CDR2 FQNEAQ (reference sequence). The data were produced by immunoSEQ multiplex PCR, yet TCRdb's version contains in-frame clones alone and is incomplete. The sample yields 250,000 to 350,000 clones, almost 90% seen once. Sequenced: PBMCs or T cells enriched from blood (not recorded which). The J gene is TRBJ1-2, the V gene TRBV7-9; 8 nucleotides match TRBD1. This receptor was identified in a woman younger than 35 with acute COVID-19. In nucleotides, the CDR3 is TGTGCCAGCAGCGTCTCGACAGGGGCTGACTATGGCTACACCTTC. Its protein product is CASSVSTGADYGYTF.